This TCR beta chain was identified in a study of blood T cell repertoires in COVID-19. Study-level background: The United States, Italy and Spain supplied acute and convalescent COVID-19 samples.

V trimming: 0 bases; J trimming: 7 bases; junction bases outside the gene matches: 4. The CDR3 spans 14 residues. From germline, CDR1 is SGHRS and CDR2 YFSETQ. In the original workflow: Amplification of reference gene primers was used by the study to estimate nucleated cell counts. Clones were read by immunoSEQ multiplex PCR, and TCRdb kept only the in-frame ones, dropping some. The V and J calls and the clone size are those of that table, but D and trimming were determined from the DNA. This sample carries 210,000 or so clones, around 81% of them seen once, and the ten largest clones take about 4%. Participant-reported clinical history was the basis for cohort assignment.

The source material was PBMCs or T cells enriched from blood (not recorded which). The TCR originated in a man aged 30 to 45 with acute COVID-19. The rearrangement uses TRBV5-1 and TRBJ2-5, with TRBD1 matching over 9 bases. In DNA, the CDR3 is TGCGCCAGCAGCTTGGAGGGACAGGGAAGGACCCAGTACTTC. As protein: CASSLEGQGRTQYF.